A selection of T cell receptor beta chains follows, all from one sample in a study of OX40 agonist ivuxolimab in advanced cancers. Measured with immunoSEQ multiplex PCR; TCRdb has only the in-frame clones, and not every one. The sample lists roughly 91,000 clones; roughly 95% were seen once. Sequences were derived from CD4+ or CD8+ T cells sorted from blood, sampled in a trial of the OX40 agonist ivuxolimab. Receptors were obtained from an adult with an advanced solid tumor such as melanoma, head and neck, liver or kidney cancer. Each CDR3 is given with its conserved first and last residue. Fields, in order: J gene, CDR3 length, clone size, D gene, V gene, CDR3 protein, CDR3 DNA. A D gene is named only where the DNA matches it firmly. Some rows mark clone size as missing; the rest say once, few, many or name a class of expanded clone.

>TRBJ1-2|16|NA|NA|TRBV14
CASSQGLVLGDYGYTF
TGTGCCAGCAGCCAAGGATTAGTGCTAGGGGACTATGGCTACACCTTC
>TRBJ1-5|14|NA|NA|TRBV2
CASSADSTNQPQHF
TGTGCCAGCAGTGCGGACAGCACGAATCAGCCCCAGCATTTT
>TRBJ2-1|15|once|TRBD2|TRBV7-7
CASSQTSGDYNEQFF
TGTGCCAGCAGTCAAACTAGCGGGGACTACAATGAGCAGTTCTTC
>TRBJ2-5|13|NA|TRBD2|TRBV14
CASRERGQETQYF
TGTGCCAGCCGTGAGCGGGGCCAAGAGACCCAGTACTTC
>TRBJ2-7|17|NA|TRBD1|TRBV11-2
CASSLGDPGTGSYEQYF
TGTGCCAGCAGCTTAGGGGACCCGGGGACAGGGAGCTACGAGCAGTACTTC
>TRBJ2-7|14|NA|NA|TRBV28
CASNSPLGSYEQYF
TGTGCCAGCAACTCTCCCCTGGGTTCCTACGAGCAGTACTTC
>TRBJ1-6|15|NA|TRBD1|TRBV27
CASSPGTGFNSPLHF
TGTGCCAGCAGTCCGGGGACAGGGTTTAATTCACCCCTCCACTTT
>TRBJ2-7|14|NA|NA|TRBV27
CASSPRGTVYEQYF
TGTGCCAGCAGTCCCCGGGGCACAGTGTACGAGCAGTACTTC
>TRBJ2-7|14|once|NA|TRBV7-9
CASSLGPSSYEQYF
TGTGCCAGCAGCTTGGGACCCAGCTCCTACGAGCAGTACTTC
>TRBJ2-7|16|NA|TRBD1|TRBV28
CASSLYQGDIVREQYF
TGTGCCAGCAGTTTATATCAGGGGGATATTGTTCGCGAGCAGTACTTC
>TRBJ2-1|14|NA|NA|TRBV4-1
CASSQDYPAVEQFF
TGCGCCAGCAGCCAAGATTATCCAGCGGTTGAGCAGTTCTTC
>TRBJ2-7|12|NA|TRBD2|TRBV30
CAWGTSGYEQYF
TGTGCCTGGGGCACTAGCGGGTACGAGCAGTACTTC
>TRBJ2-1|16|NA|NA|TRBV11-2
CASSLDTGASYNEQFF
TGTGCCAGCAGCTTAGACACAGGAGCCTCCTACAATGAGCAGTTCTTC
>TRBJ2-1|15|once|TRBD2|TRBV27
CASSVQREFYNEQFF
TGTGCCAGCAGTGTCCAGCGGGAGTTCTACAATGAGCAGTTCTTC
>TRBJ2-5|16|NA|NA|TRBV28
CASSSRTSGYQETQYF
TGTGCCAGCAGTTCACGGACCTCGGGGTACCAAGAGACCCAGTACTTC
>TRBJ2-5|16|NA|TRBD2|TRBV27
CASSPGGRERQETQYF
TGTGCCAGCAGTCCGGGGGGGCGGGAGCGACAAGAGACCCAGTACTTC
>TRBJ1-5|12|NA|NA|TRBV5-6
CASSLANQPQHF
TGTGCCAGCAGCTTGGCTAACCAGCCCCAGCATTTT
>TRBJ2-3|12|NA|TRBD2|TRBV4-3
CASSPERETQYF
TGCGCCAGCAGCCCGGAGCGGGAGACGCAGTATTTT
>TRBJ2-7|15|NA|NA|TRBV15
CATSRDRGGGYEQYF
TGTGCCACCAGCAGAGATAGGGGTGGGGGGTACGAGCAGTACTTC
>TRBJ2-1|13|NA|NA|TRBV27
CALGSDKRNEQFF
TGTGCCCTGGGTAGTGATAAGAGGAATGAGCAGTTCTTC
>TRBJ2-7|14|NA|TRBD2|TRBV6-5
CASSGLAGVGEQYF
TGTGCCAGCAGCGGACTAGCGGGAGTTGGGGAGCAGTACTTC
>TRBJ2-3|16|NA|TRBD1|TRBV11-1
CASSSGTGPFTDTQYF
TGTGCCAGCAGCTCTGGGACAGGCCCCTTCACAGATACGCAGTATTTT
>TRBJ2-2|19|NA|TRBD2|TRBV28
CASSFLGSGGIINTGELFF
TGTGCCAGCAGTTTTCTGGGTAGCGGGGGGATAATAAACACCGGGGAGCTGTTTTTT